Shown below are 10 T cell receptor beta chains from a single sample sequenced in a study of T cell changes during pregnancy in multiple sclerosis. The protocol was immunoSEQ multiplex PCR, while the TCRdb copy is restricted to in-frame clones and leaves out a portion. Among 30,000 to 45,000 clones listed, 80% to 95% were seen once. The specimen was PBMCs (not recorded whether the cells were cultured). Receptors were obtained from a female donor with multiple sclerosis, enrolled in a pregnancy study.

The rearrangement uses TRBV6-1 and TRBJ2-1, with D possibly matching TRBD2 (7 bases). Trimming left V 2 bases short and J 8 bases short, with 13 bases between. The germline V gene encodes CDR1 MNHNS and CDR2 SASEGT. CDR3 length equals 14 residues. As DNA, the CDR3 is TGTGCCAGCAGTGAACGGGGGGCCTCCGATGAGCAGTTCTTC. It specifies CASSERGASDEQFF.

The CDR3 DNA reads TGCGCCAGCAGCTCCTTTTCTCAAGGGGGTGAAGCTTTCTTT. Translated, it gives CASSSFSQGGEAFF. The J gene is TRBJ1-1, the V gene TRBV5-1; TRBD1 is a possible D gene (6 bases). Germline-derived CDR1 and CDR2 are SGHRS and YFSETQ. The CDR3 runs to 14 residues. V lost 3 bases to trimming and J lost 7 bases, with 16 bases between them.

This chain joins TRBV27 and TRBJ2-4, with 7 bases fitting TRBD1. The CDR3 loop spans 14 amino acids. Trimming cost V 6 bases and J 2 bases; bases outside gene matches: 4. The germline CDR1 and CDR2 sequences are MNHEY and SMNVEV (reference sequence). Here the CDR3 reads CASSPDRTKNIQYF. As DNA, the CDR3 is TGTGCCAGCAGCCCGGACAGGACCAAAAACATTCAGTACTTC.

On this clone: One junction end does not reproduce the germline sequence, and a read error may be involved. V usage is TRBV7-7 and J usage is TRBJ2-7; D gene uncertain. The V gene's germline CDR1 is SSHAT and CDR2 FNYEAQ (reference sequence). This CDR3 has 12 residues. CDR3 region: CASSSDRGEQYF. In DNA form, the CDR3 reads TGTGCTAGCAGCTCCGATCGTGGCGAGCAGTACTTC.

The CDR3 loop is CASSQLNTEAFF. The CDR3 DNA is TGTGCCAGCAGTCAGCTCAACACTGAAGCTTTCTTT. The chain recombines TRBV27 with TRBJ1-1; D uncertain. V shed 5 bases and J shed 2 bases, with 6 bases lying between them. Germline-derived CDR1 and CDR2 are MNHEY and SMNVEV (reference sequence). This CDR3 has 12 amino acids.

J is TRBJ2-3 and V is TRBV6-6; D gene ambiguous. Trimming shortened V by 4 bases and J by 0 bases, and 5 bases separated the two germline ends. The germline CDR1 and CDR2 sequences are MNHNY and SVGAGI (reference sequence). The length of the CDR3 is 13 residues. CDR3 residues: CASSSTSTDTQYF. The CDR3 DNA sequence: TGTGCCAGCAGTTCAACAAGCACAGATACGCAGTATTTT.

The chain uses TRBV7-3 and TRBJ2-3; 7 bases map to TRBD2. The CDR3 contains 13 residues. Germline lookup yields CDR1 SGHTA and CDR2 FQGTGA. Germline trimming cut 2 bases from V and 6 bases from J; bases unmatched to any gene: 2. The CDR3 nucleotides are TGTGCCAGCAGCTTACGGGGAGGGGATACGCAGTATTTT. As protein: CASSLRGGDTQYF.

V usage is TRBV28 and J usage is TRBJ1-2, with 9 bases that match TRBD1. The CDR3 covers 14 residues. Germline V gene data show CDR1 as MDHEN and CDR2 as SYDVKM. Germline trimming cut 2 bases from V and 6 bases from J; bases unmatched to any gene: 4. CDR3 protein: CASSLGGQGNGYTF. The CDR3 DNA sequence: TGTGCCAGCAGTTTAGGGGGACAGGGTAATGGCTACACCTTC.

J is TRBJ2-7 and V is TRBV5-5; D unclear. CDR1 SGHKS and CDR2 YYEKEE come from the germline V gene (reference sequence). The V end was cut by 0 bases, the J end by 7 bases, with 5 bases between. This CDR3 has 11 amino acids. The CDR3 DNA reads as TGTGCCAGCAGCTTGGTGCAGGAGCAGTACTTC. It is translated as CASSLVQEQYF. The full variable domain, its missing parts supplied by reference TRBV5-5 and TRBJ2-7, is DAGVTQSPTHLIKTRGQQVTLRCSPISGHKSVSWYQQVLGQGPQFIFQYYEKEERGRGNFPDRFSARQFPNYSSELNVNALLLGDSALYLCASSLVQEQYFGPGTRLTVT.

A single count supports this clone. The chain is built from TRBV28 and TRBJ2-7; D unresolved. CDR3 length: 13 amino acids. Trimming shortened V by 10 bases and J by 2 bases, and 15 bases separated the two germline ends. Germline V gene data show CDR1 as MDHEN and CDR2 as SYDVKM. CDR3 residues: CATRSGITYEQYF. For the CDR3, the DNA is TGTGCCACCCGATCAGGTATCACCTACGAGCAGTACTTC.